The clone carrying this T cell receptor beta chain was seen at least ten times. Antigen unknown. This sample is part of a study of CD8 T cells in ankylosing spondylitis. One entry per CDR3 protein, called by TCRdb with MiXCR from the 5' RACE reads. Of some 38,000 distinct CDR3 sequences in the sample, about 9.3% were seen once. Overall study findings and caveats: Characteristic of ankylosing spondylitis blood, it appeared, was a TCR beta motif comprising roughly eight highly homologous variants.

The CDR3 is 12 residues long. J gave up 7 bases and V 4 bases, and 2 bases lay outside the gene matches. Germline V gene data show CDR1 as MDHEN and CDR2 as SYDVKM. V gene TRBV28 combines with J gene TRBJ2-5; 8 positions match TRBD2. The sample comprised blood, either unsorted or a sorted T cell fraction (not recorded which). The source of this sequence is a male donor with ankylosing spondylitis or in good health (not recorded which). The CDR3 here is CASSSSGRTQYF. The CDR3 bases are TGTGCCAGCAGTTCGAGCGGGAGGACCCAGTACTTC.